The 3 T cell receptor beta chains in this list originate from one sample, sequenced in a study of shared clonotypes between healthy human individuals. Data came from immunoSEQ multiplex PCR; TCRdb stores just in-frame clones and leaves some out. Of more than 500,000 clones in the sample, about 96% are singletons; the top ten hold about 0.06%. Source material: naive CD4+ T cells sorted from blood. Noted subset: CD45RA+ positively selected. These receptors were taken from a woman aged 25 to 39 in good health.

The rearrangement uses TRBV18 and TRBJ2-2, with 7 bases fitting TRBD2. J was trimmed by 1 base and V by 3 bases; bases with no gene match: 5. This CDR3 region has 16 residues. The germline gives CDR1 KGHSH, CDR2 LQKENI. In DNA form, the CDR3 reads TGTGCCAGCTCACCGCTAGCGGACCGGAACACCGGGGAGCTGTTTTTT. Its translation: CASSPLADRNTGELFF. The full variable domain, with the rest looked up from reference TRBV18 and TRBJ2-2, is NAGVMQNPRHLVRRRGQEARLRCSPMKGHSHVYWYRQLPEEGLKFMVYLQKENIIDESGMPKERFSAEFPKEGPSILRIQQVVRGDSAAYFCASSPLADRNTGELFFGEGSRLTVL.

The J gene is TRBJ2-7, the V gene TRBV28, with a tentative D call TRBD1 (8 bases). Germline V CDR1 and CDR2: MDHEN, SYDVKM. The CDR3 contains 15 residues. Trimming removed 6 bases from V and 5 bases from J, with 20 bases in between. The CDR3 sequence is CASSPGGAGGHEQYF. CDR3 coding DNA: TGTGCCAGCAGCCCAGGGGGGGCAGGGGGCCACGAGCAGTACTTC.

The chain couples TRBV28 to TRBJ1-5; D is uncertain. The germline CDR1 and CDR2 sequences are MDHEN and SYDVKM. Trimming removed 7 bases at V and 2 bases at J, with 6 bases between. CDR3 length: 12 residues. The CDR3 DNA reads as TGTGCCAGCAACTGGGGCAATCAGCCCCAGCATTTT. Translating it yields CASNWGNQPQHF.